What follows are 23 T cell receptor beta chains derived from one specimen sequenced in a study of shared clonotypes between healthy human individuals. Assay: immunoSEQ multiplex PCR; the TCRdb copy retains only in-frame clones and omits some. Among some 510,000 clones listed, around 74% were seen once. Sequenced sample: PBMCs. The receptors originated from a woman between 35 and 50 years old in good health. Some clones in this sample may be carry-over from other donors' samples.

To note about this clone: A read error may explain this, as a much larger clone is one base away. The chain joins TRBV28 to TRBJ1-4, with no clear D. From germline, CDR1 is MDHEN and CDR2 SYDVKM. The CDR3 length is 11 residues. The CDR3 region is CACSFNEKLFF. In nucleotides, the CDR3 is TGTGCCTGCAGTTTTAATGAAAAACTGTTTTTT.

This clone was seen a handful of times. The chain carries TRBV7-6 and TRBJ2-7; D is perhaps TRBD1 or TRBD2 (5 bases each). The germline V and J ends were trimmed by 5 bases and 5 bases, with 16 bases remaining between them. CDR1 SGHVS and CDR2 FNYEAQ come from the germline V gene. The CDR3 extends over 14 amino acids. The CDR3 here is CASSPGAEGNEQYF. The CDR3, as DNA: TGTGCCAGCAGCCCCGGTGCTGAGGGGAACGAGCAGTACTTC.

The chain couples TRBV7-2 to TRBJ2-5; D gene uncertain. V shed 1 base and J shed 1 base, with 7 bases lying between them. This CDR3 contains 14 residues. The germline gives CDR1 SGHTA, CDR2 FQGNSA. CDR3 sequence (DNA): TGTGCCAGCAGCTTAGGTGGTTTCCAAGAGACCCAGTACTTC. It is translated as CASSLGGFQETQYF. The full variable domain, rest sourced from reference TRBV7-2 and TRBJ2-5, is GAGVSQSPSNKVTEKGKDVELRCDPISGHTALYWYRQSLGQGLEFLIYFQGNSAPDKSGLPSDRFSAERTGGSVSTLTIQRTQQEDSAVYLCASSLGGFQETQYFGPGTRLLVL.

This clone was recorded only once. The J gene is TRBJ1-2, the V gene TRBV4-1, with D maybe TRBD1 (5 bases). The CDR3 covers 16 residues. In germline, CDR1 is MGHRA, CDR2 YSYEKL. V was trimmed by 0 bases and J by 3 bases, leaving 14 bases between them. The CDR3 loop is CASSQDGVRAYYGYTF. The CDR3 region has the DNA TGCGCCAGCAGCCAAGACGGGGTCAGGGCATACTATGGCTACACCTTC.

As for this clone: Distinct nucleotide sequences in the sample also encode this CDR3. This chain connects TRBV4-1 to TRBJ1-4, with D perhaps matching TRBD1 (5 bases). Trimming stripped 3 bases from V and 3 bases from J, with 11 bases between. Germline assignment: CDR1 MGHRA and CDR2 YSYEKL. The CDR3 is 15 amino acids. CDR3 protein: CASSQDWGSNEKLFF. The CDR3 nucleotides read TGCGCCAGCAGCCAGGACTGGGGGTCTAATGAAAAACTGTTTTTT.

The chain joins TRBV10-2 to TRBJ2-5; 9 bases are shared with TRBD1. The length of the CDR3 is 16 residues. Trimming at V came to 6 bases and at J to 0 bases, leaving 8 bases not matched to a gene. CDR1 is WSHSY, CDR2 SAAADI, per germline. The CDR3 loop is CASRGGRDRDQETQYF. CDR3 bases: TGCGCCAGCAGGGGCGGCCGGGACAGGGACCAAGAGACCCAGTACTTC.

This rearrangement joins TRBV10-3 to TRBJ1-4; weak D call: TRBD1 (5 bases). The CDR3 has 12 residues. CDR1 and CDR2 from the germline V gene are ENHRY and SYGVKD. Trimming shortened V by 4 bases and J by 5 bases, and 5 bases separated the two germline ends. This chain's CDR3 is CAISAGNEKLFF. The CDR3 bases are TGTGCCATCAGTGCAGGGAATGAAAAACTGTTTTTT.

The chain is built from TRBV7-2 and TRBJ2-1, with D maybe TRBD1 (8 bases). The V end was cut by 1 base, the J end by 8 bases, with 21 bases between. Looked up from germline, CDR1 is SGHTA and CDR2 is FQGNSA. There are 17 residues in the CDR3. The DNA for the CDR3 is TGTGCCAGCAGCTTAGTGCGGGGGCAGGGGGCTCATGATGAGCAGTTCTTC. As protein: CASSLVRGQGAHDEQFF.

CDR3 residues: CASSGLAGVSSYNEQFF. The CDR3 region has the DNA TGTGCCAGCAGTGGACTAGCGGGAGTAAGCTCCTACAATGAGCAGTTCTTC. V usage is TRBV6-1 and J usage is TRBJ2-1; 12 nucleotides align to TRBD2. The CDR3 runs to 17 residues. With V trimmed by 4 bases and J by 0 bases, 4 bases remained unmatched. Germline CDR1 and CDR2: MNHNS and SASEGT.

This clone was seen once. The chain combines TRBV29-1 with TRBJ2-2; D not resolved. Trimming removed 4 bases from V and 1 base from J, with 10 bases in between. The germline V gene encodes CDR1 SQVTM and CDR2 ANQGSEA. The CDR3 runs to 14 residues. CDR3 coding DNA: TGCAGCGTTGCCCCCAACGAGAACACCGGGGAGCTGTTTTTT. The encoded protein is CSVAPNENTGELFF.

The chain couples TRBV18 to TRBJ2-7; D might be TRBD1 or TRBD2, each matching 5 bases. Deletions cut 5 bases from V and 1 base from J, with 6 bases between. This CDR3 comprises 12 residues. CDR1 and CDR2 from the germline V gene are KGHSH and LQKENI. As DNA, the CDR3 is TGTGCCAGCTCAGAGGGGTCCTACGAGCAGTACTTC. This codes for CASSEGSYEQYF.

A note on this clone: The junction departs from the called germline gene at one end, perhaps through a read error. The chain joins TRBV30 to TRBJ1-1, with TRBD1 matching over 8 bases. The length of the CDR3 is 14 residues. CDR1 and CDR2 from the germline V gene are GTSNPN and SVGIG (reference sequence). This CDR3 is CAWSNRGRNAEAFF. CDR3 nucleotide sequence: TGTGCCTGGAGTAACAGGGGGAGGAACGCTGAAGCTTTCTTT.

This clone was counted a single time. The V gene is TRBV7-9, the J gene TRBJ1-2; tentatively, D is TRBD1 (6 bases). V shed 10 bases and J shed 6 bases, with 18 bases lying between them. The CDR3 loop spans 13 amino acids. Germline V CDR1 and CDR2: SEHNR, FQNEAQ (reference sequence). CDR3 coding DNA: TGTGCCACAACATCAGGGGAGGCGGATGGCTACACCTTC. It encodes CATTSGEADGYTF. The entire variable domain, with the rest obtained from reference TRBV7-9 and TRBJ1-2, is as follows: DTGVSQNPRHKITKRGQNVTFRCDPISEHNRLYWYRQTLGQGPEFLTYFQNEAQLEKSRLLSDRFSAERPKGSFSTLEIQRTEQGDSAMYLCATTSGEADGYTFGSGTRLTVV.

The rearrangement links TRBV19 to TRBJ2-5; TRBD2 aligns across 9 bases. CDR3 size: 15 residues. From germline, CDR1 is LNHDA and CDR2 SQIVND (reference sequence). V dropped 4 bases and J dropped 5; count of bases not matched to a gene: 8. CDR3 amino acids: CASSRERGAGETQYF. CDR3 nucleotide sequence: TGTGCCAGTAGTAGAGAGCGGGGGGCGGGTGAGACCCAGTACTTC.

J is TRBJ2-7 and V is TRBV28; a weak D match, TRBD2 (6 bases). V gave up 7 bases and J gave up 0 bases, with 10 bases separating them. Germline lookup yields CDR1 MDHEN and CDR2 SYDVKM. The CDR3 runs 13 residues. CDR3 sequence reads: CASKEGSSYEQYF. The CDR3 DNA reads as TGTGCCAGCAAGGAGGGCTCCTCCTACGAGCAGTACTTC.

V gene TRBV7-9 combines with J gene TRBJ2-3; TRBD1 aligns across 7 bases. Trimming cost V 5 bases and J 2 bases; bases outside gene matches: 7. Germline V gene lookup returns CDR1 SEHNR and CDR2 FQNEAQ (reference sequence). This CDR3 spans 15 amino acids. CDR3 sequence reads: CASSPTGTDTDTQYF. CDR3 in DNA: TGTGCCAGCAGCCCGACCGGGACAGACACAGATACGCAGTATTTT.

This clone has a handful of counts. The chain joins TRBV7-9 to TRBJ2-1; D not certain. The CDR3 loop spans 11 amino acids. V was shortened by 9 bases and J by 4 bases, with 7 bases between the two germline ends. Per the germline V gene, CDR1 is SEHNR and CDR2 is FQNEAQ (reference sequence). The CDR3 here is CASSGYNEQFF. Here the CDR3 DNA reads TGTGCCAGTTCCGGGTACAATGAGCAGTTCTTC.

This clone was counted many times. This chain connects TRBV5-3 to TRBJ1-1; TRBD1 matches 7 bases. TRBV5-3 has ORF status, its function being uncertain. Losses at the gene ends were 4 bases for V and 6 bases for J; bases not matched to a gene: 12. The CDR3 totals 15 residues. CDR3 protein: CARSLLDRAWAEAFF. Written as DNA, the CDR3 is TGTGCCAGAAGCCTATTAGACAGGGCGTGGGCTGAAGCTTTCTTT.

The gene calls are TRBV15 and TRBJ1-2; 11 nucleotides match TRBD1. The CDR3 loop spans 15 amino acids. The J segment lost 4 bases and the V segment lost 2 bases, leaving 3 bases of the junction unmatched. Germline V gene sequence: CDR1 LNHNV, CDR2 YYDKDF (reference sequence). CDR3 sequence: CATSRSGTGGYGYTF. The CDR3 DNA reads TGTGCCACCAGCAGATCCGGGACAGGGGGCTATGGCTACACCTTC.

This chain joins TRBV30 and TRBJ2-2; TRBD1 aligns across 8 bases. The CDR3 consists of 16 residues. Germline V CDR1 and CDR2: GTSNPN, SVGIG (reference sequence). The V gene end was trimmed by 2 bases and the J gene end by 7 bases; junction bases not matched to a gene: 12. CDR3 DNA: TGTGCCTGGAGTCAACCCAGGGGGCGCATCGGCGGGGAGCTGTTTTTT. Translation gives CAWSQPRGRIGGELFF.

With regard to this clone: One junction end does not reproduce the germline sequence, and a read error may be involved. The chain employs TRBV5-1 and TRBJ2-1; 11 positions match TRBD2. Per the germline V gene, CDR1 is SGHRS and CDR2 is YFSETQ. The CDR3 totals 15 residues. CDR3 nucleotides: TGCGCCAGCAGCTTGGGACTAGCGGGGTACAATGGGCAGTTCTTC. This codes for CASSLGLAGYNGQFF.

The genes are TRBV7-9 and TRBJ2-1; 10 nucleotides line up with TRBD1. Per the germline V gene, CDR1 is SEHNR and CDR2 is FQNEAQ (reference sequence). The CDR3 contains 14 residues. The trim removed 4 bases at V and 6 bases at J, leaving 3 bases unmatched. CDR3: CASSSRTGGNEQFF. The CDR3 DNA follows: TGTGCCAGCAGCTCGCGGACAGGGGGCAATGAGCAGTTCTTC.

This chain connects TRBV7-2 to TRBJ1-2, with a tentative D call TRBD1 (5 bases). CDR1 and CDR2 from the germline V gene are SGHTA and FQGNSA. Deletions cut 5 bases from V and 4 bases from J, with 11 bases between. CDR3 length: 13 amino acids. CDR3 residues: CASSPTDFYGYTF. The CDR3 coding sequence is TGTGCCAGCAGCCCGACAGACTTCTATGGCTACACCTTC. The full variable domain, in which reference TRBV7-2 and TRBJ1-2 provide the parts outside the CDR3, is GAGVSQSPSNKVTEKGKDVELRCDPISGHTALYWYRQSLGQGLEFLIYFQGNSAPDKSGLPSDRFSAERTGGSVSTLTIQRTQQEDSAVYLCASSPTDFYGYTFGSGTRLTVV.